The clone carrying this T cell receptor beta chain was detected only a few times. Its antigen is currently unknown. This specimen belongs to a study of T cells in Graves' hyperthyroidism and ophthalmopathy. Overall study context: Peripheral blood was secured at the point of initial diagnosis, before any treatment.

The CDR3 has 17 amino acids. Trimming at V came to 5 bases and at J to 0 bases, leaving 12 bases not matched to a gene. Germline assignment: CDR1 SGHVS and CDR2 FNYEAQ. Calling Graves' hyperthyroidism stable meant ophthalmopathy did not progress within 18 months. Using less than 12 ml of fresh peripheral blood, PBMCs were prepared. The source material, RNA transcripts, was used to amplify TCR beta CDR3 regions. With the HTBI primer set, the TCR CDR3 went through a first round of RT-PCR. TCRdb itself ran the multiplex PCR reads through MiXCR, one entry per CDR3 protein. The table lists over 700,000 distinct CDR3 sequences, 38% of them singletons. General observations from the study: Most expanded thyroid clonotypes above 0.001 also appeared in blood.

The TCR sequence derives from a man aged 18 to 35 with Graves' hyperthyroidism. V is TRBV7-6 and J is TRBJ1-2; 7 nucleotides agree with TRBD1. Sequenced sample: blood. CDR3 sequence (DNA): TGTGCCAGCAGCGCGGCCGAGACAGGGCCCTCTAACTATGGCTACACCTTC. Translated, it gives CASSAAETGPSNYGYTF.